Listed here are 5 T cell receptor beta chains from one sample, sequenced in a study of cytomegalovirus exposure and HLA in healthy donors. The PCR used 60 Vbeta and 13 Jbeta primers. Assay: immunoSEQ multiplex PCR; the TCRdb copy retains only in-frame clones and omits some. The data show around 41,000 clones, roughly half seen once. Specimen: PBMCs. These receptor sequences come from a man between 60 and 75 years old in good health and CMV-seronegative.

This clone was recorded only once. V gene TRBV6-6 combines with J gene TRBJ1-1; 8 bases line up with TRBD1. The V and J ends lost 4 bases and 3 bases, in that order; junction bases with no gene match: 4. CDR1 MNHNY and CDR2 SVGAGI come from the germline V gene (reference sequence). CDR3 length: 14 amino acids. The CDR3 here is CASSSTTGDTEAFF. CDR3 sequence (DNA): TGTGCCAGCAGTTCTACGACAGGGGACACTGAAGCTTTCTTT.

The CDR3 is CASSLGTSGRAFTDTQYF. The CDR3 nucleotides are TGTGCCAGCAGCCTTGGGACTAGCGGGAGGGCGTTCACAGATACGCAGTATTTT. The J gene is TRBJ2-3, the V gene TRBV5-8; 16 nucleotides agree with TRBD2. V lost 4 bases and J lost 2; bases outside the gene matches: 7. The V gene's germline CDR1 is SGHTS and CDR2 YDEGEE. This CDR3 comprises 18 residues.

The J gene is TRBJ1-1, the V gene TRBV16; 8 bases agree with TRBD1. Losses at the gene ends were 4 bases for V and 0 bases for J; bases not matched to a gene: 4. Germline V gene sequence: CDR1 KGHSY, CDR2 FQNENV. There are 15 residues in the CDR3. The CDR3 sequence: CASSRTGPMNTEAFF. Here the CDR3 DNA reads TGTGCCAGCAGCCGGACAGGGCCGATGAACACTGAAGCTTTCTTT.

DNA of the CDR3: TGTGCCAGCAGTTATGGGCAGGGGGCCTCCTACGAGCAGTACTTC. Translation: CASSYGQGASYEQYF. The chain couples TRBV6-5 to TRBJ2-7; 8 nucleotides agree with TRBD1. The V segment lost 3 bases and the J segment 0 bases; nucleotides outside the gene matches: 4. Germline loops: CDR1 MNHEY, CDR2 SVGAGI. This CDR3 spans 15 amino acids.

This clone was found a few times. The V gene is TRBV19, the J gene TRBJ1-4; tentatively, D is TRBD1 (5 bases). The CDR3 extends over 12 amino acids. Germline V gives CDR1 LNHDA, CDR2 SQIVND (reference sequence). Trimming took off 10 bases at V and 8 bases at J, with 14 bases between the two ends. The CDR3 DNA reads TGTGCCACCGCGGACCGGGGGGAAAAACTGTTTTTT. It yields the protein CATADRGEKLFF. Looking up the rest from reference TRBV19 and TRBJ1-4 gives the full variable domain: DGGITQSPKYLFRKEGQNVTLSCEQNLNHDAMYWYRQDPGQGLRLIYYSQIVNDFQKGDIAEGYSVSREKKESFPLTVTSAQKNPTAFYLCATADRGEKLFFGSGTQLSVL.